This record covers a single T cell receptor beta chain. The antigen is undetermined. As the sequencing template, cDNA was produced by extracting RNA and reverse transcribing it. Clones were sequenced by immunoSEQ multiplex PCR, and TCRdb holds only the in-frame ones, with some missing. The sample lists fewer than 150,000 clones; 50% to 75% were seen once. Germline CDR1 reads SGHVS; CDR2 reads FNYEAQ. The trim removed 5 bases at V and 3 bases at J, leaving 10 bases unmatched. This CDR3 comprises 16 residues. The data originate from a study of CD8+ T cells in alopecia areata. Whole-study findings and limits: Tofacitinib significantly reduced both scalp clonality and expanded CD8+ clones among the top 100.

Treatment: oral pan-JAK inhibitor, 5-10 mg twice daily. The TCR comes from a human donor with alopecia areata. This sample comprised CD8+ T cells sorted from blood, obtained at week 4, from a patient treated with tofacitinib. V usage is TRBV7-6 and J usage is TRBJ1-1; 9 nucleotides align to TRBD1. The CDR3 region has the DNA TGTGCCAGCAGCCACGGGACAGGGCTTTGGGACACTGAAGCTTTCTTT. The encoded protein is CASSHGTGLWDTEAFF. The full variable domain, completed using reference TRBV7-6 and TRBJ1-1, is GAGVSQSPRYKVTKRGQDVALRCDPISGHVSLYWYRQALGQGPEFLTYFNYEAQQDKSGLPNDRFSAERPEGSISTLTIQRTEQRDSAMYRCASSHGTGLWDTEAFFGQGTRLTVV.